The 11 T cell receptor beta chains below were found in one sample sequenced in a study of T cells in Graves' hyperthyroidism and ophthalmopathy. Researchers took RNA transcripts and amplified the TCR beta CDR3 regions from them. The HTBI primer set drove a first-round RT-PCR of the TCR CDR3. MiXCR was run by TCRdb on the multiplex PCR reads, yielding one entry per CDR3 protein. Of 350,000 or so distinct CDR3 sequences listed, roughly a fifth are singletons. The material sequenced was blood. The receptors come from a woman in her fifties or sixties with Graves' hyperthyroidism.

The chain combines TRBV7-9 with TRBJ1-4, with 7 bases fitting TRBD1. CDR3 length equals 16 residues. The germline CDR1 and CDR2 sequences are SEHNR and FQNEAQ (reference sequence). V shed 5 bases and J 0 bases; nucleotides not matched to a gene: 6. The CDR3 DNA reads TGTGCCAGCAGCGTGGGGACAGCCCCAACTAATGAAAAACTGTTTTTT. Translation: CASSVGTAPTNEKLFF.

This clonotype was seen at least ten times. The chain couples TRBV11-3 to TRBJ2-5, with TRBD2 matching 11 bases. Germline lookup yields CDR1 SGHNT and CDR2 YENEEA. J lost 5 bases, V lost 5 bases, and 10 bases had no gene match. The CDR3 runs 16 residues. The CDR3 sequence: CASSPGVAGGHETQYF. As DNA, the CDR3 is TGTGCCAGCAGCCCTGGGGTAGCGGGGGGGCATGAGACCCAGTACTTC.

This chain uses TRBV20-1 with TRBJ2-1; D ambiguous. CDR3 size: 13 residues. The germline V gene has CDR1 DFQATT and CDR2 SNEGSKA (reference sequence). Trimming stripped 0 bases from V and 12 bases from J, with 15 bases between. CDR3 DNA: TGCAGTGCTAGAGATCATAGGCTACTGGGGCAGTTCTTC. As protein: CSARDHRLLGQFF.

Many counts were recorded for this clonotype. The CDR3 here is CASSLAGGSETQYF. The CDR3 DNA reads TGCGCCAGCAGCTTGGCCGGGGGATCAGAGACCCAGTACTTC. V is TRBV5-1 and J is TRBJ2-5, with a possible D match to TRBD2 (6 bases). V lost 0 bases and J 4 bases, leaving 10 bases between the germline ends. CDR1 and CDR2 from the germline V gene are SGHRS and YFSETQ. This CDR3 is 14 amino acids long.

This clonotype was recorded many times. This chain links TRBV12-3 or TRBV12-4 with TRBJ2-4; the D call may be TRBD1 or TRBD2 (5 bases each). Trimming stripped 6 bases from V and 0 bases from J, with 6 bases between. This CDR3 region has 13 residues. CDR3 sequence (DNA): TGTGCCAGCAGCGGGACAGCCAAAAACATTCAGTACTTC. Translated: CASSGTAKNIQYF.

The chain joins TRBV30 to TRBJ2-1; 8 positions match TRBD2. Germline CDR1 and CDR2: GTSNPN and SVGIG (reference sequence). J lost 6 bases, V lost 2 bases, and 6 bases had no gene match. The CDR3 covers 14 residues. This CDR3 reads CAWSSGGYFNEQFF. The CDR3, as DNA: TGTGCCTGGAGTAGCGGGGGATATTTCAATGAGCAGTTCTTC.

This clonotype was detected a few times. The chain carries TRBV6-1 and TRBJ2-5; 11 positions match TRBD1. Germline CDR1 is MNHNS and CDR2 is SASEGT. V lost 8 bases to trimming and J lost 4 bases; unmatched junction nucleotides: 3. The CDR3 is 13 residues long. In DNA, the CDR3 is TGTGCCAGCGGGGGGACAGGGGGAGAGACCCAGTACTTC. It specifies CASGGTGGETQYF.

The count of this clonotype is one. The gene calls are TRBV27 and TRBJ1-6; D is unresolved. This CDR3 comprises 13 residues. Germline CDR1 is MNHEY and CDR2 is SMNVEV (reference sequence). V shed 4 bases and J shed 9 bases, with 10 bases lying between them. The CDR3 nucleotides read TGTGCCAGCAGTTCCCCGACGGGTTCACCCCTCCACTTT. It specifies CASSSPTGSPLHF.

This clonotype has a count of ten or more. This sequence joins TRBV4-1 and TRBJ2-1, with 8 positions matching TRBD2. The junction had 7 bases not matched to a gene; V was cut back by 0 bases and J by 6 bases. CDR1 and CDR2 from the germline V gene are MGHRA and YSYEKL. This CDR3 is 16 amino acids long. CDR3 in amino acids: CASSQDRAGVSNEQFF. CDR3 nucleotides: TGCGCCAGCAGCCAAGACAGAGCGGGAGTCAGCAATGAGCAGTTCTTC.

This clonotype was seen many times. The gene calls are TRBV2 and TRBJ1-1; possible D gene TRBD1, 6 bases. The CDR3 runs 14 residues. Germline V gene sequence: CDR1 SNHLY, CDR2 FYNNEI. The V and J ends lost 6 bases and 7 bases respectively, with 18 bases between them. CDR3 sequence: CASRPPTGFFEAFF. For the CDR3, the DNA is TGTGCCAGCAGGCCACCGACAGGATTTTTTGAAGCTTTCTTT.

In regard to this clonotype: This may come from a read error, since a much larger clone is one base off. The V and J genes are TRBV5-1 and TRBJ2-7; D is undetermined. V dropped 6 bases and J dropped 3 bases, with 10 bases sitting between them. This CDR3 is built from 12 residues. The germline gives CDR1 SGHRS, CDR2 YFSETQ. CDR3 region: CASTTNGYEQYF. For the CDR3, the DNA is TGCGCCAGCACCACAAATGGCTACGAGCAGTACTTC.